Listed below are T cell receptor beta chains from one sample, sequenced in a study of T cell changes during pregnancy in multiple sclerosis. Sequenced by immunoSEQ multiplex PCR; TCRdb stores in-frame clones only, minus some. The data show nearly 110,000 clones, 91% seen once. Sample: peripheral blood, taken before pregnancy. The receptors were sampled from a female donor with multiple sclerosis, enrolled in a pregnancy study. CDR3s leave out the opening cysteine and the closing phenylalanine or tryptophan.

V	J	CDR3
TRBV2	TRBJ2-1	ASSDRLANNEQF
TRBV5-1	TRBJ2-5	ASSLADQPGETQY
TRBV6-6	TRBJ2-3	ASSYTSGTFTDTQY
TRBV29-1	TRBJ1-1	SVDWDRMNTEAF
TRBV9	TRBJ1-6	ASSETGDHSPLH
TRBV7-9	TRBJ1-4	ASSAGQGDNEKLF
TRBV11-3	TRBJ2-1	ASSSGGSYNEQF
TRBV7-8	TRBJ1-1	ASSAGPQNTEAF
TRBV5-1	TRBJ2-7	ASFKTSSEQY
TRBV6-1	TRBJ2-2	ASSQGTANTGELF
TRBV7-9	TRBJ1-1	ASSWTEMNTEAF
TRBV7-2	TRBJ2-7	ASSLSYGEQY
TRBV7-2	TRBJ1-5	ASSQTGNQPQH
TRBV29-1	TRBJ1-2	SVEYSSYGYT
TRBV2	TRBJ2-2	ASGGDRANTGELF
TRBV4-1	TRBJ2-5	ASSHRGSETQY
TRBV10-3	TRBJ2-7	AISGEGSNEQY
TRBV18	TRBJ1-3	ASSSYSSGNTIY
TRBV6-5	TRBJ2-1	ASSGSGGNYNEQF
TRBV29-1	TRBJ1-1	SAKDPLRAEAF
TRBV7-2	TRBJ2-1	ASSFSSTGTYNEQF
TRBV16	TRBJ2-2	ASSLLAVDTGELF
TRBV28	TRBJ2-7	ASSSRMNRDTFLEEQY
TRBV5-1	TRBJ1-4	ASSLQGLNNEKLF
TRBV11-2	TRBJ2-1	ASSPGGTSGRRGNEQF
TRBV7-2	TRBJ2-5	ASSSGLLETQY
TRBV27	TRBJ1-1	ASSSLSLNTEAF
TRBV15	TRBJ1-1	ATSSQTQGGKAF
TRBV6-5	TRBJ1-1	ASSQPGRTEAF
TRBV29-1	TRBJ1-3	SVVGLFENTIY
TRBV19	TRBJ1-1	ASSIPEGSTEAF
TRBV5-4	TRBJ2-5	ASSSLLTGSETQY
TRBV27	TRBJ2-5	ASSLYPGQGKETQY
TRBV5-1	TRBJ2-5	ASSRGLAGEGETQY
TRBV7-3	TRBJ2-3	ASSARGASTDTQY
TRBV27	TRBJ2-5	ASKRQIQETQY
TRBV4-2	TRBJ1-6	ASSDSTSAYNSPLH